The rows below give T cell receptor beta chains drawn from one sample of a study of CD8 T cells in ankylosing spondylitis. TCRdb fed the 5' RACE reads into MiXCR, producing one record per CDR3 protein. Of 300,000 to 350,000 distinct CDR3 sequences in the sample, approximately 10% were seen once. Sequencing input: blood, either unsorted or a sorted T cell fraction (not recorded which). Source of these receptors: a female donor with ankylosing spondylitis or in good health (not recorded which). CDR3s include the opening cysteine and the closing phenylalanine or tryptophan. Fields, in order: D gene, J gene, V gene, clone size, CDR3 DNA, CDR3 protein. The D gene is left open where the match is weak. Size is stated for part of the rows, as once, few or many counts, or as a class when the clone is expanded.

d_gene: .; j_gene: TRBJ2-5; v_gene: TRBV3-1; abundance: many; CDR3nt: TGTGCCAGCAGCCGTAACAGGGTGGAGACCCAGTACTTC; CDR3aa: CASSRNRVETQYF
d_gene: .; j_gene: TRBJ2-1; v_gene: TRBV12-3/TRBV12-4; abundance: once; CDR3nt: TGTGCCAGCTCTTCCCCCGCCGGGGCTCAATACAGTGAGCAGTTCTTC; CDR3aa: CASSSPAGAQYSEQFF
d_gene: TRBD2; j_gene: TRBJ2-3; v_gene: TRBV7-3; abundance: many; CDR3nt: TGTGCCAGCAGTCATCTAGCGGGGGGGCCAGATACGCAGTATTTT; CDR3aa: CASSHLAGGPDTQYF
d_gene: TRBD1; j_gene: TRBJ2-7; v_gene: TRBV20-1; abundance: many; CDR3nt: TGCAGTGCCAAAGAAGGGACAGGCGTAGGGGAGCAGTACTTC; CDR3aa: CSAKEGTGVGEQYF
d_gene: TRBD2; j_gene: TRBJ2-3; v_gene: TRBV28; abundance: many; CDR3nt: TGTGCCAGCAGTGGAAGGACTAGCACCGGCACAGATACGCAGTATTTT; CDR3aa: CASSGRTSTGTDTQYF
d_gene: TRBD1; j_gene: TRBJ1-6; v_gene: TRBV3-1; abundance: .; CDR3nt: TGTGCCACCAGCCAGAGGACAGGCGGAACGCGGAATTCACCCCTCCACTTT; CDR3aa: CATSQRTGGTRNSPLHF
d_gene: .; j_gene: TRBJ2-7; v_gene: TRBV7-9; abundance: many; CDR3nt: TGTGCCAGCAGCTTTGGACAGAACGAGCAGTACTTC; CDR3aa: CASSFGQNEQYF
d_gene: .; j_gene: TRBJ2-1; v_gene: TRBV20-1; abundance: many; CDR3nt: TGCAGTGCCCTCGACAGCACCACCCTCTACAATGAGCAGTTCTTC; CDR3aa: CSALDSTTLYNEQFF
d_gene: .; j_gene: TRBJ1-4; v_gene: TRBV5-1; abundance: many; CDR3nt: TGCGCCAGCAGCCTTCAGGGGTGGGGTAATGAAAAACTGTTTTTT; CDR3aa: CASSLQGWGNEKLFF
d_gene: TRBD2; j_gene: TRBJ2-5; v_gene: TRBV15; abundance: many; CDR3nt: TGTGCCACCAGCATAGTAGCGGGGGAAGAGACCCAGTACTTC; CDR3aa: CATSIVAGEETQYF
d_gene: .; j_gene: TRBJ2-1; v_gene: TRBV3-1; abundance: few; CDR3nt: TGTGCCAGCAGCCAAAGAGGCGCGGGGCAGTACAATGAGCAGTTCTTC; CDR3aa: CASSQRGAGQYNEQFF
d_gene: .; j_gene: TRBJ1-2; v_gene: TRBV10-3; abundance: many; CDR3nt: TGTGCCATCAGTGAGTCTAAAGCAAACTATGGCTACACCTTC; CDR3aa: CAISESKANYGYTF
d_gene: .; j_gene: TRBJ2-7; v_gene: TRBV20-1; abundance: many; CDR3nt: TGCAGTGCTATCGTCCGTGTTTCTGGCGAGCAGTACTTC; CDR3aa: CSAIVRVSGEQYF
d_gene: .; j_gene: TRBJ1-1; v_gene: TRBV29-1; abundance: many; CDR3nt: TGCAGCGCTCGGCAAGGGAGGGACACTGAAGCTTTCTTT; CDR3aa: CSARQGRDTEAFF
d_gene: .; j_gene: TRBJ1-5; v_gene: TRBV7-2; abundance: many; CDR3nt: TGTGCCAGCAGCTTATCACGGGTAGAGAGCCAGCCCCAGCATTTT; CDR3aa: CASSLSRVESQPQHF
d_gene: TRBD1; j_gene: TRBJ1-1; v_gene: TRBV20-1; abundance: few; CDR3nt: TGCAGTGCCCAGGGGGCGGGGAGCACTGAAGCTTTCTTT; CDR3aa: CSAQGAGSTEAFF
d_gene: TRBD1; j_gene: TRBJ2-7; v_gene: TRBV5-1; abundance: many; CDR3nt: TGCGCCAGCAGCTTGATCACAGGGGATGACTACGAGCAGTACTTC; CDR3aa: CASSLITGDDYEQYF
d_gene: .; j_gene: TRBJ2-3; v_gene: TRBV30; abundance: .; CDR3nt: TGTGCCTGGACCGGGGTAGATACGCAGTATTTT; CDR3aa: CAWTGVDTQYF
d_gene: TRBD2; j_gene: TRBJ2-2; v_gene: TRBV6-1; abundance: many; CDR3nt: TGTGCCAGCAGAGAGACTAGCGGTGACTCCGGGGAGCTGTTTTTT; CDR3aa: CASRETSGDSGELFF
d_gene: .; j_gene: TRBJ2-3; v_gene: TRBV25-1; abundance: few; CDR3nt: TGTGCCAGCAGTGAATATAACCCAGATACGCAGTATTTT; CDR3aa: CASSEYNPDTQYF
d_gene: .; j_gene: TRBJ1-2; v_gene: TRBV27; abundance: .; CDR3nt: TGTGCCAGCAGCCGGGCGGCAGCGTCTAACTATGGCTACACCTTC; CDR3aa: CASSRAAASNYGYTF
d_gene: TRBD2; j_gene: TRBJ2-5; v_gene: TRBV20-1; abundance: .; CDR3nt: TGCAGTGCTACTTATAGCGGGAGGAGCGAGACCCAGTACTTC; CDR3aa: CSATYSGRSETQYF
d_gene: .; j_gene: TRBJ2-5; v_gene: TRBV20-1; abundance: many; CDR3nt: TGCAGTAGCGGACAAGAGACCCAGTACTTC; CDR3aa: CSSGQETQYF
d_gene: .; j_gene: TRBJ2-7; v_gene: TRBV12-3/TRBV12-4; abundance: few; CDR3nt: TGTGCCAGCAGTTTCGAAGTAGGCATCTCCTCCTACGAGCAGTACTTC; CDR3aa: CASSFEVGISSYEQYF
d_gene: .; j_gene: TRBJ2-6; v_gene: TRBV11-3; abundance: few; CDR3nt: TGTGCCAGCAGCTTTGGGGTCCGCAACTCTGGGGCCAACGTCCTGACTTTC; CDR3aa: CASSFGVRNSGANVLTF
d_gene: TRBD2; j_gene: TRBJ2-1; v_gene: TRBV7-9; abundance: many; CDR3nt: TGTGCCAGCAGCTTAGGTGTGCGGGAGGAGTACAATGAGCAGTTCTTC; CDR3aa: CASSLGVREEYNEQFF
d_gene: .; j_gene: TRBJ2-1; v_gene: TRBV6-1; abundance: .; CDR3nt: TGTGCCAGCCGAAGGCGGGCTCCACTGGGGGAGCAGTTCTTC; CDR3aa: CASRRRAPLGEQFF
d_gene: .; j_gene: TRBJ1-5; v_gene: TRBV10-3; abundance: many; CDR3nt: TGTGCCACGAACAAACAGGGTGACAATCAGCCCCAGCATTTT; CDR3aa: CATNKQGDNQPQHF
d_gene: .; j_gene: TRBJ2-2; v_gene: TRBV10-3; abundance: many; CDR3nt: TGTGCCATCAGTGAAGACATCGTGGGAACCGGGGAGCTGTTTTTT; CDR3aa: CAISEDIVGTGELFF
d_gene: .; j_gene: TRBJ1-1; v_gene: TRBV6-1; abundance: many; CDR3nt: TGTGCCAGCAACAGACACCCGAACACTGAAGCTTTCTTT; CDR3aa: CASNRHPNTEAFF
d_gene: .; j_gene: TRBJ2-6; v_gene: TRBV27; abundance: few; CDR3nt: TGTGCCAGCAGTTCACGCCGGGACTTCGGGCTGCCGAAGGGGGCCAACGTCCTGACTTTC; CDR3aa: CASSSRRDFGLPKGANVLTF
d_gene: .; j_gene: TRBJ1-3; v_gene: TRBV20-1; abundance: once; CDR3nt: TGCAGTGCCACCGGGGCGGTTGGAAACACCATATATTTT; CDR3aa: CSATGAVGNTIYF
d_gene: .; j_gene: TRBJ1-5; v_gene: TRBV20-1; abundance: .; CDR3nt: TGCAGTGCTAGACCGGCGGGGGGGTACGGTCAGCCCCAGCATTTT; CDR3aa: CSARPAGGYGQPQHF
d_gene: .; j_gene: TRBJ2-5; v_gene: TRBV20-1; abundance: many; CDR3nt: TGCAGTGCTACTAATCAAGAGACCCAGTACTTC; CDR3aa: CSATNQETQYF
d_gene: .; j_gene: TRBJ2-1; v_gene: TRBV6-2/TRBV6-3; abundance: .; CDR3nt: TGTGCCAGCAGATACGGTGAGCAGTTCTTC; CDR3aa: CASRYGEQFF
d_gene: TRBD1; j_gene: TRBJ1-5; v_gene: TRBV9; abundance: many; CDR3nt: TGTGCCAGCAGCGCCACAGGGGTGGAGGGCAATCAGCCCCAGCATTTT; CDR3aa: CASSATGVEGNQPQHF
d_gene: .; j_gene: TRBJ2-5; v_gene: TRBV10-3; abundance: many; CDR3nt: TGTGCCATTCGGGACGGACTGGTGGAGACCCAGTACTTC; CDR3aa: CAIRDGLVETQYF
d_gene: .; j_gene: TRBJ2-1; v_gene: TRBV10-3; abundance: few; CDR3nt: TGTGCCATCAGTGACGGTTCCGGACAGCAAAATTACAATGAGCAGTTCTTC; CDR3aa: CAISDGSGQQNYNEQFF
d_gene: TRBD1; j_gene: TRBJ1-5; v_gene: TRBV20-1; abundance: many; CDR3nt: TGCAGTGCCAATAGTGGACAGGGGAATCAGCCCCAGCATTTT; CDR3aa: CSANSGQGNQPQHF
d_gene: TRBD2; j_gene: TRBJ2-1; v_gene: TRBV10-3; abundance: .; CDR3nt: TGTGCCATCAGTGAGAGGACTAGCGCGGTGTACAATGAGCAGTTCTTC; CDR3aa: CAISERTSAVYNEQFF
d_gene: .; j_gene: TRBJ2-1; v_gene: TRBV3-1; abundance: .; CDR3nt: TGTGCCAGCAGCCAAGTACGGTCTGAGCAGTTCTTC; CDR3aa: CASSQVRSEQFF
d_gene: .; j_gene: TRBJ2-1; v_gene: TRBV29-1; abundance: many; CDR3nt: TGCAGCGTTTTAGGGGGGCGCCATGAGCAGTTCTTC; CDR3aa: CSVLGGRHEQFF
d_gene: .; j_gene: TRBJ2-7; v_gene: TRBV20-1; abundance: many; CDR3nt: TGCAGTGCCCAAGAGGTTGGGGGGCACTACGAGCAGTACTTC; CDR3aa: CSAQEVGGHYEQYF
d_gene: .; j_gene: TRBJ2-2; v_gene: TRBV5-6; abundance: many; CDR3nt: TGTGCCAGCAGCTTGGCAATGAACACCGGGGAGCTGTTTTTT; CDR3aa: CASSLAMNTGELFF
d_gene: .; j_gene: TRBJ1-1; v_gene: TRBV25-1; abundance: many; CDR3nt: TGTGCCAGCACCGTCGGCATGAACACTGAAGCTTTCTTT; CDR3aa: CASTVGMNTEAFF
d_gene: TRBD1; j_gene: TRBJ1-5; v_gene: TRBV9; abundance: .; CDR3nt: TGTGCCAGCAGCACGCACAGGGGAAAGAGCAATCAGCCCCAGCATTTT; CDR3aa: CASSTHRGKSNQPQHF
d_gene: TRBD1; j_gene: TRBJ2-2; v_gene: TRBV12-3/TRBV12-4; abundance: .; CDR3nt: TGTGCCAGCAGACTCCGACAGGGGGACACCGGGGAGCTGTTTTTT; CDR3aa: CASRLRQGDTGELFF
d_gene: TRBD2; j_gene: TRBJ2-3; v_gene: TRBV6-5; abundance: .; CDR3nt: TGTGCCAGCAGTTCCGACCGGGACTACACAGATACGCAGTATTTT; CDR3aa: CASSSDRDYTDTQYF
d_gene: TRBD2; j_gene: TRBJ2-1; v_gene: TRBV3-1; abundance: .; CDR3nt: TGTGCCAGCAGCCAACGGCCGGGACTAGCTGTCGTCGGTGAGCAGTTCTTC; CDR3aa: CASSQRPGLAVVGEQFF
d_gene: .; j_gene: TRBJ1-1; v_gene: TRBV20-1; abundance: .; CDR3nt: TGCAGTGCCGATCTACAGAGGAACACTGAAGCTTTCTTT; CDR3aa: CSADLQRNTEAFF
d_gene: .; j_gene: TRBJ2-7; v_gene: TRBV5-1; abundance: many; CDR3nt: TGCGCCAGCAGCTTGATAGGCTCCTACGAGCAGTACTTC; CDR3aa: CASSLIGSYEQYF
d_gene: .; j_gene: TRBJ2-1; v_gene: TRBV15; abundance: .; CDR3nt: TGTGCCACCAGCCTCTGGAGGGCGAATGAGCAGTTCTTC; CDR3aa: CATSLWRANEQFF
d_gene: TRBD1; j_gene: TRBJ1-1; v_gene: TRBV5-5; abundance: .; CDR3nt: TGTGCCAGCAGCCCCAGGGGGAGGGCTGAAGCTTTCTTT; CDR3aa: CASSPRGRAEAFF
d_gene: TRBD2; j_gene: TRBJ2-7; v_gene: TRBV28; abundance: .; CDR3nt: TGTGCCAGCAGTTTACGGCTAGCGGGGGGAAGGTACGAGCAGTACTTC; CDR3aa: CASSLRLAGGRYEQYF
d_gene: .; j_gene: TRBJ2-1; v_gene: TRBV27; abundance: many; CDR3nt: TGTGCCAGCAGTTTATCGTGGTCCTACAATGAGCAGTTCTTC; CDR3aa: CASSLSWSYNEQFF
d_gene: TRBD1; j_gene: TRBJ1-5; v_gene: TRBV12-3/TRBV12-4; abundance: many; CDR3nt: TGTGCCAGCAGTCAGACAGGGAGTAGCAATCAGCCCCAGCATTTT; CDR3aa: CASSQTGSSNQPQHF
d_gene: TRBD1; j_gene: TRBJ1-5; v_gene: TRBV15; abundance: few; CDR3nt: TGTGCCACCAGCAGAACCCGGGACAGCCATCAGCCCCAGCATTTT; CDR3aa: CATSRTRDSHQPQHF